Below, 16 T cell receptor beta chains from the same sample are listed, as sequenced in a study of blood T cell repertoires in COVID-19. Profiling relied on immunoSEQ multiplex PCR, and the TCRdb table lists in-frame clones only, not all of them. The sample has 130,000 to 150,000 clones; 80% are singletons. Sequencing was done on a sample of peripheral blood. Source of these receptors: a woman in her 50s with acute or convalescent COVID-19.

V and J are TRBV27 and TRBJ1-5, with a tentative D call TRBD1 (6 bases). The ends were cut back, 0 bases at V and 7 bases at J, with 13 bases in the middle. CDR1 MNHEY and CDR2 SMNVEV come from the germline V gene (reference sequence). The CDR3 runs to 15 residues. As DNA, the CDR3 is TGTGCCAGCAGTTTATCTCCAACAGGGTTACAGCCCCAGCATTTT. It yields the protein CASSLSPTGLQPQHF.

The chain employs TRBV10-3 and TRBJ2-7; TRBD1 matches at 11 bases. Per the germline V gene, CDR1 is ENHRY and CDR2 is SYGVKD. This CDR3 comprises 14 residues. The J segment lost 2 bases and the V segment lost 6 bases, leaving 3 bases of the junction unmatched. In nucleotides, the CDR3 is TGTGCCATCAGGGGACAGGGGGGGACCTACGAGCAGTACTTC. Encoded protein: CAIRGQGGTYEQYF.

This clone has only one observation. The rearrangement joins TRBV27 to TRBJ1-3, with a possible D match to TRBD1 (6 bases). Trimming stripped 6 bases from V and 0 bases from J, with 12 bases between. CDR3 length: 15 residues. Germline CDR1 is MNHEY and CDR2 is SMNVEV (reference sequence). The CDR3 DNA is TGTGCCAGCAGGCCAGGGGCCATCTCTGGAAACACCATATATTTT. Translation: CASRPGAISGNTIYF.

The chain employs TRBV4-2 and TRBJ2-1; D call uncertain. In germline, CDR1 is LGHNA, CDR2 YNFKEQ. There are 15 residues in the CDR3. The germline V and J ends were trimmed by 0 bases and 4 bases, with 10 bases remaining between them. Here the CDR3 DNA reads TGTGCCAGCAGCCAAGATTTCGCGACATACAATGAGCAGTTCTTC. This sequence encodes CASSQDFATYNEQFF.

V usage is TRBV3-1 (or the pseudogene TRBV3-2) and J usage is TRBJ2-1, with D possibly matching TRBD2 (6 bases). From germline, CDR1 is LGHDT and CDR2 YNNKEL (reference sequence). The V end lost 2 bases, the J end lost 4 bases, and 18 bases lay between the germline ends. The CDR3 has 17 residues. The chain's CDR3 is CASSQFSGGGEYNEQFF. The DNA for the CDR3 is TGTGCCAGCAGCCAATTCTCCGGTGGCGGGGAATACAATGAGCAGTTCTTC.

This clone was detected a few times. The chain carries TRBV7-9 and TRBJ2-5, with a weak D call TRBD2 (6 bases). This CDR3 region has 13 residues. Trimming left V 4 bases short and J 2 bases short, with 8 bases between. CDR1 and CDR2 (germline): SEHNR, FQNEAQ (reference sequence). Here the CDR3 DNA reads TGTGCCAGCAGCTGGGGGGTTCAAGAGACCCAGTACTTC. Amino acids: CASSWGVQETQYF.

This clone showed up just a few times. The genes are TRBV10-3 and TRBJ1-2; 8 positions match TRBD1. The CDR3 covers 14 residues. Germline V gene sequence: CDR1 ENHRY, CDR2 SYGVKD. J gave up 8 bases and V 2 bases, and 7 bases lay outside the gene matches. The CDR3 sequence is CAISERGQASGYTF. As DNA, the CDR3 is TGTGCCATCAGTGAGAGGGGACAGGCGTCCGGCTACACCTTC.

The chain has TRBV19 and TRBJ2-2, with no clear D. Germline values: CDR1 LNHDA, CDR2 SQIVND (reference sequence). The CDR3 has 16 residues. The V end was cut by 7 bases, the J end by 1 base, with 16 bases between. The CDR3 is CASTYRHSRNTGELFF. CDR3 sequence (DNA): TGTGCCAGTACCTATCGTCATTCTCGGAACACCGGGGAGCTGTTTTTT.

The V gene is TRBV18, the J gene TRBJ1-1; 7 bases fit TRBD1. Germline trimming cut 4 bases from V and 4 bases from J; bases unmatched to any gene: 9. The CDR3 loop spans 15 amino acids. The germline gives CDR1 KGHSH, CDR2 LQKENI. The chain's CDR3 is CASSLRTGDSTEAFF. The CDR3 nucleotides read TGTGCCAGCTCACTTAGGACAGGAGATAGCACTGAAGCTTTCTTT.

This clone has just a few counts. The chain couples TRBV6-4 to TRBJ1-6, with a weak D call TRBD1 (5 bases). The CDR3 is 13 residues long. Trimming took off 5 bases at V and 5 bases at J, with 7 bases between the two ends. From germline, CDR1 is MRHNA and CDR2 SNTAGT. CDR3 in DNA: TGTGCCAGCAGTTCACAGGATAATTCACCCCTCCACTTT. The encoded protein is CASSSQDNSPLHF.

V is TRBV6-5 and J is TRBJ2-2, with TRBD1 matching over 10 bases. The germline V gene encodes CDR1 MNHEY and CDR2 SVGAGI. V shed 6 bases, J shed 7 bases, and the junction held 2 bases outside the gene matches. This CDR3 has 13 amino acids. The CDR3 here is CASRDRGHGELFF. DNA of the CDR3: TGTGCCAGCAGAGACAGGGGGCACGGGGAGCTGTTTTTT.

This chain joins TRBV7-3 and TRBJ2-1; D is perhaps TRBD2 (7 bases). V lost 1 base and J lost 3, with 13 bases in between. The CDR3 has 16 residues. Per the germline V gene, CDR1 is SGHTA and CDR2 is FQGTGA. The CDR3 here is CASSLNGGGLYNEQFF. In nucleotides, the CDR3 is TGTGCCAGCAGCTTAAATGGCGGGGGCCTCTACAATGAGCAGTTCTTC.

The chain links TRBV6-5 to TRBJ1-1; D uncertain. V was cut by 6 bases and J by 4 bases, with 18 bases left in between. The length of the CDR3 is 15 residues. Germline values: CDR1 MNHEY, CDR2 SVGAGI. The CDR3 DNA reads TGTGCCAGCAGGGAGATACAATTCGGCGGCACTGAAGCTTTCTTT. Amino acids: CASREIQFGGTEAFF.

V and J are TRBV6-6 and TRBJ1-2, with TRBD1 matching 7 bases. The CDR3 is 17 residues long. The germline gives CDR1 MNHNY, CDR2 SVGAGI (reference sequence). Trimming cost V 5 bases and J 1 base; bases outside gene matches: 13. The chain's CDR3 is CASSPSDRIALNYGYTF. In DNA, the CDR3 is TGTGCCAGCAGTCCATCGGACAGGATAGCCCTTAACTATGGCTACACCTTC.

The table lists this clone with a few counts. J is TRBJ1-2 and V is TRBV7-2; 7 nucleotides align to TRBD1. The CDR3 spans 14 residues. Per germline, CDR1 SGHTA and CDR2 FQGNSA. V gave up 2 bases and J gave up 1 base; unmatched junction bases: 1. The CDR3 DNA follows: TGTGCCAGCAGCTTACAGGGGGATAACTATGGCTACACCTTC. Amino acids: CASSLQGDNYGYTF. The whole variable domain, remainder taken from reference TRBV7-2 and TRBJ1-2, is GAGVSQSPSNKVTEKGKDVELRCDPISGHTALYWYRQSLGQGLEFLIYFQGNSAPDKSGLPSDRFSAERTGGSVSTLTIQRTQQEDSAVYLCASSLQGDNYGYTFGSGTRLTVV.

The V gene is TRBV6-2 or TRBV6-3, the J gene TRBJ2-3; no reliable D call. There are 13 residues in the CDR3. The V end was cut by 1 base, the J end by 5 bases, with 7 bases between. Germline V gene lookup returns CDR1 MNHEY and CDR2 SVGEGT. The CDR3 region has the DNA TGTGCCAGCAGTTACTTGGCCAGAGATACGCAGTATTTT. As protein: CASSYLARDTQYF.